This TCR beta chain was found in a study of blood T cell repertoires in COVID-19. Per the study methods: Using reference gene primer amplification, nucleated cell counts were estimated. The repertoire was sequenced with immunoSEQ multiplex PCR; TCRdb's copy has only in-frame clones and lacks some. The DNA gave D and trimming, while V, J and clone size come from that table. The sample has about 190,000 clones; 78% are singletons. Trimming took off 8 bases at V and 6 bases at J, with 8 bases between the two ends. CDR3 length: 11 amino acids. Germline values: CDR1 SNHLY, CDR2 FYNNEI. The source material was peripheral blood. J is TRBJ2-1 and V is TRBV2; no firm D call. The sequence came from an elderly woman with active or convalescent COVID-19. CDR3 coding DNA: TGTGCCAGCGGGCCGCGCAATGAGCAGTTCTTC. The encoded protein is CASGPRNEQFF. The variable domain in full, completed from reference TRBV2 and TRBJ2-1, reads EPEVTQTPSHQVTQMGQEVILRCVPISNHLYFYWYRQILGQKVEFLVSFYNNEISEKSEIFDDQFSVERPDGSNFTLKIRSTKLEDSAMYFCASGPRNEQFFGPGTRLTVL.